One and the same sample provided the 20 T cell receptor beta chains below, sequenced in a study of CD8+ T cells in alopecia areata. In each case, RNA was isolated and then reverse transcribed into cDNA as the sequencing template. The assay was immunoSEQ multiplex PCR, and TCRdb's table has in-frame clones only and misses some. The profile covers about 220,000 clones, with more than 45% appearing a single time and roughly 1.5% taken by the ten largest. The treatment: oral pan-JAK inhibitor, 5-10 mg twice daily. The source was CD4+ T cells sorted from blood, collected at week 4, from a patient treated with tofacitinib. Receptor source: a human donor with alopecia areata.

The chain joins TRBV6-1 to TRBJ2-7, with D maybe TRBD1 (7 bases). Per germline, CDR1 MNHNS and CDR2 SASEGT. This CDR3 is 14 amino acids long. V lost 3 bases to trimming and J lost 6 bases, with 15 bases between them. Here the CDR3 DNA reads TGTGCCAGCAGTGACCAGGGGGGTCAGCCCGAGCAGTACTTC. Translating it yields CASSDQGGQPEQYF.

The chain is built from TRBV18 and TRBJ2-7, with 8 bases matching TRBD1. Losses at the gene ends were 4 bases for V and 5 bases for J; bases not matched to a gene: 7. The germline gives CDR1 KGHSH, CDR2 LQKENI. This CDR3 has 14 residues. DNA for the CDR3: TGTGCCAGCTCACTTAACCAGGGGGCCCACGAGCAGTACTTC. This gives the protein CASSLNQGAHEQYF. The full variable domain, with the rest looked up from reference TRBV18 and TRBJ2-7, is NAGVMQNPRHLVRRRGQEARLRCSPMKGHSHVYWYRQLPEEGLKFMVYLQKENIIDESGMPKERFSAEFPKEGPSILRIQQVVRGDSAAYFCASSLNQGAHEQYFGPGTRLTVT.

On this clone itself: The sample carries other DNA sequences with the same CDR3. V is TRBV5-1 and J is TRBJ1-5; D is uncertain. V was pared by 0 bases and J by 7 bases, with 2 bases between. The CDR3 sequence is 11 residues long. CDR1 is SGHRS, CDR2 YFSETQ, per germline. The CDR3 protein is CASSLGQPQHF. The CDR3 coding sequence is TGCGCCAGCAGCTTGGGGCAGCCCCAGCATTTT.

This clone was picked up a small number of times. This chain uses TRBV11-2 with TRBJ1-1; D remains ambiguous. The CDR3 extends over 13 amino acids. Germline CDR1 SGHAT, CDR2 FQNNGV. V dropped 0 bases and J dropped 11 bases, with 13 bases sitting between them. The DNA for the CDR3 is TGTGCCAGCAGCTTAGATAGACTGGAGATGGCTTTCTTT. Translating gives CASSLDRLEMAFF.

CDR3 in DNA: TGTGCCAGCAGCCCAAGTCCAGGGGTGATGTCTGAAGCTTTCTTT. It encodes CASSPSPGVMSEAFF. The J gene is TRBJ1-1, the V gene TRBV7-2, with D tentatively TRBD1 (6 bases). CDR3 size: 15 residues. CDR1 SGHTA and CDR2 FQGNSA come from the germline V gene. The V and J ends lost 5 bases and 6 bases respectively, with 19 bases between them. The full variable domain, in which reference TRBV7-2 and TRBJ1-1 provide the parts outside the CDR3, is GAGVSQSPSNKVTEKGKDVELRCDPISGHTALYWYRQSLGQGLEFLIYFQGNSAPDKSGLPSDRFSAERTGGSVSTLTIQRTQQEDSAVYLCASSPSPGVMSEAFFGQGTRLTVV.

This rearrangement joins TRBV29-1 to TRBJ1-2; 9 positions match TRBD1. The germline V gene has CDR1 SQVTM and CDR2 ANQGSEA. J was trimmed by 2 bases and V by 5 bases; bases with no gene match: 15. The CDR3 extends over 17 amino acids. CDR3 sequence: CSVWGQGVDVPNYGYTF. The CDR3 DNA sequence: TGCAGCGTTTGGGGACAGGGTGTCGATGTCCCCAACTATGGCTACACCTTC.

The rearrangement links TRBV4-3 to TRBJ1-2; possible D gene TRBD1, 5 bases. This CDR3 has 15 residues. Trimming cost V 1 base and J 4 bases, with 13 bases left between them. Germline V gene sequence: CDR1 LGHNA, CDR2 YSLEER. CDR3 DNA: TGCGCCAGCAGCCAAGTTGGCGGGGGTATCTATGGCTACACCTTC. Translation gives CASSQVGGGIYGYTF.

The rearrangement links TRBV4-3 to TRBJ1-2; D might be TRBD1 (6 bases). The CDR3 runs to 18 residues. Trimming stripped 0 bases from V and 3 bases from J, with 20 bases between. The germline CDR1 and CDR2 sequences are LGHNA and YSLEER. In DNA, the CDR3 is TGCGCCAGCAGCCAAGAAGCCCTAGCCGGAAGGGGGGACTATGGCTACACCTTC. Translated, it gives CASSQEALAGRGDYGYTF.

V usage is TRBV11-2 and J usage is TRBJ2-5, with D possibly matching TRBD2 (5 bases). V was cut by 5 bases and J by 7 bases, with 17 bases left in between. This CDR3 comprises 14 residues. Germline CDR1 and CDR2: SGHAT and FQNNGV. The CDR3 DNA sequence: TGTGCCAGCAGCCTTCGGAGAATAGAGGGGACCCAGTACTTC. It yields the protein CASSLRRIEGTQYF. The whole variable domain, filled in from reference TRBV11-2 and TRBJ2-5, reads EAGVAQSPRYKIIEKRQSVAFWCNPISGHATLYWYQQILGQGPKLLIQFQNNGVVDDSQLPKDRFSAERLKGVDSTLKIQPAKLEDSAVYLCASSLRRIEGTQYFGPGTRLLVL.

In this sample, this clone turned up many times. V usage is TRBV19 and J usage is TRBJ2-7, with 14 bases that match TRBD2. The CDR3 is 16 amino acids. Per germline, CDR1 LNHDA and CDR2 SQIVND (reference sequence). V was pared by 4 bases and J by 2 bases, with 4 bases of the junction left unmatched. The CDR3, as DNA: TGTGCCAGTAGTACCTGGACTAGCGGGGGGCCCTACGAGCAGTACTTC. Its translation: CASSTWTSGGPYEQYF.

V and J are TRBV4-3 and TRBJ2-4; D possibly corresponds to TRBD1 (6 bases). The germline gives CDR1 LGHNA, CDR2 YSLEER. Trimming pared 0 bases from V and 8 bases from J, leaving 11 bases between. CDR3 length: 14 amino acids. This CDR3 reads CASSQEYSGDIQYF. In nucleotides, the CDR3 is TGCGCCAGCAGCCAAGAGTATTCAGGGGACATTCAGTACTTC.

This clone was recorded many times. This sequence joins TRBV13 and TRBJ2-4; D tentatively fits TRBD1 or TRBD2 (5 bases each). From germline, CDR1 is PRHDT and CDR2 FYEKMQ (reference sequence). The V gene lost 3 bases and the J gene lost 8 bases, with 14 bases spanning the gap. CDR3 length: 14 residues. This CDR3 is CASSLAGTADIQYF. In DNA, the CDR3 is TGTGCCAGCAGCTTGGCCGGGACCGCGGACATTCAGTACTTC.

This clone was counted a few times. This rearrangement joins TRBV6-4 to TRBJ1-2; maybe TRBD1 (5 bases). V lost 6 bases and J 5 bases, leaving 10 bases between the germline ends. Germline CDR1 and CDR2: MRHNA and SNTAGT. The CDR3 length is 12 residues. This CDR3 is CASSRDGYGYTF. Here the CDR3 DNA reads TGTGCCAGCAGCCGGGACGGTTATGGCTACACCTTC.

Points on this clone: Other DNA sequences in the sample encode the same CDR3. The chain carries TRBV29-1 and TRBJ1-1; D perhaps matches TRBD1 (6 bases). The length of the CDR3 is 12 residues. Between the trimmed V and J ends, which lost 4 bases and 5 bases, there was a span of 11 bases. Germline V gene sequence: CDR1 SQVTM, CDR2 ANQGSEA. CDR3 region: CSVGQGRTEAFF. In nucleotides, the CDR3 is TGCAGCGTTGGGCAGGGGCGGACTGAAGCTTTCTTT.

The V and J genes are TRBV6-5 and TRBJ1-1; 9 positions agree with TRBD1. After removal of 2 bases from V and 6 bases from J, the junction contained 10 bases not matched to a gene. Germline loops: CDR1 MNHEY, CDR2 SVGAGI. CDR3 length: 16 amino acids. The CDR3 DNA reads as TGTGCCAGCAGTTACGCCCGGGACAGGGAAGGCCCTGAAGCTTTCTTT. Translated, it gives CASSYARDREGPEAFF.

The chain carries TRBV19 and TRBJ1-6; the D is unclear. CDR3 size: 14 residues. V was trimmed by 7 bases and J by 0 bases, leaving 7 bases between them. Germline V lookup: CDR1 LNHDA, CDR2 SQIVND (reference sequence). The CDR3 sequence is CASTLSSYNSPLHF. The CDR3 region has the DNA TGTGCCAGTACGCTGAGCTCCTATAATTCACCCCTCCACTTT. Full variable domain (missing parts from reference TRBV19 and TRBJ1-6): DGGITQSPKYLFRKEGQNVTLSCEQNLNHDAMYWYRQDPGQGLRLIYYSQIVNDFQKGDIAEGYSVSREKKESFPLTVTSAQKNPTAFYLCASTLSSYNSPLHFGNGTRLTVT.

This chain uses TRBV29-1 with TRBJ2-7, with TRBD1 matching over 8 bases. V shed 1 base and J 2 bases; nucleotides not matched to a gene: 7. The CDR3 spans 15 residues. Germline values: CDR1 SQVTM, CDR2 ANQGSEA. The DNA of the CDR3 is TGCAGCGTTGAAGGGCAGGGGGCTAGGACCTACGAGCAGTACTTC. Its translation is CSVEGQGARTYEQYF.

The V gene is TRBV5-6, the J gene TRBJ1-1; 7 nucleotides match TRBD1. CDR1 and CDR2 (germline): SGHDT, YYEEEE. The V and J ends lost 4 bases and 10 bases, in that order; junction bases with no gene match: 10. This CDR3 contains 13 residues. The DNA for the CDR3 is TGTGCCAGCAGCGGACCGACAGGGAGTGTAGCTTTCTTT. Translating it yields CASSGPTGSVAFF.

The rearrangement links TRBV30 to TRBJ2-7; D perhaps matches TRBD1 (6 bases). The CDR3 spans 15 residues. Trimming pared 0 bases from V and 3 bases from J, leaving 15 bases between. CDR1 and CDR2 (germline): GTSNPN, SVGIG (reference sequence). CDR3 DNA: TGTGCCTGGAGTGTGACAGGTCCGAGCCTCTACGAGCAGTACTTC. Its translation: CAWSVTGPSLYEQYF.

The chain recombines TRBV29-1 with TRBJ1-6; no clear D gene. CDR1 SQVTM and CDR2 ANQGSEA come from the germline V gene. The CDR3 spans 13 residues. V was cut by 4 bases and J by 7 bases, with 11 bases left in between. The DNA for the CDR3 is TGCAGCGTTGGGGAGCAGACCAATTCACCCCTCCACTTT. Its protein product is CSVGEQTNSPLHF.